The 25 T cell receptor beta chains listed next were all sequenced from one sample in a study of response to subunit inactivated influenza vaccine. TCRdb fed the RT-PCR reads into MiXCR, producing one record per CDR3 protein. This table has about 540,000 distinct CDR3 sequences, roughly 25% appearing once. Another study also made use of these data, one on T cells expressing NK-cell markers. That study reports: 5'RACE template switching built TCR beta cDNA with unique molecular identifiers.

This specimen consisted of CD4+ T cells sorted from PBMCs, obtained 12 days after vaccination. The origin of the receptors is a man in his fifties or sixties who received an inactivated influenza vaccine.

This chain links TRBV29-1 with TRBJ2-1; D is uncertain. The CDR3 runs to 13 residues. V lost 6 bases and J 8 bases, leaving 17 bases between the germline ends. CDR1 and CDR2 (germline): SQVTM, ANQGSEA. The CDR3 region is CSVNLDHRYEQFF. As DNA, the CDR3 is TGCAGCGTAAATCTCGACCACCGGTATGAGCAGTTCTTC.

This clonotype was seen a few times. V is TRBV20-1 and J is TRBJ1-6; D call uncertain. The V gene's germline CDR1 is DFQATT and CDR2 SNEGSKA (reference sequence). This CDR3 contains 16 residues. Deletions cut 2 bases from V and 0 bases from J, with 11 bases between. In DNA form, the CDR3 reads TGCAGTGCTAGACTTTCCTTCAGCTCCTATAATTCACCCCTCCACTTT. Amino acid sequence: CSARLSFSSYNSPLHF.

This sequence joins TRBV28 and TRBJ2-1, with no clear D. The germline V gene encodes CDR1 MDHEN and CDR2 SYDVKM. The length of the CDR3 is 18 residues. Trimming shortened V by 3 bases and J by 1 base, and 19 bases separated the two germline ends. CDR3 bases: TGTGCCAGCAGTTTGGCGGCTAGATTGGGCAGATCCTACAATGAGCAGTTCTTC. Translating gives CASSLAARLGRSYNEQFF. Full variable domain (missing parts from reference TRBV28 and TRBJ2-1): DVKVTQSSRYLVKRTGEKVFLECVQDMDHENMFWYRQDPGLGLRLIYFSYDVKMKEKGDIPEGYSVSREKKERFSLILESASTNQTSMYLCASSLAARLGRSYNEQFFGPGTRLTVL.

The gene calls are TRBV7-6 and TRBJ2-3, with 7 bases that match TRBD2. CDR1 and CDR2 from the germline V gene are SGHVS and FNYEAQ. Germline trimming cut 2 bases from V and 3 bases from J; bases unmatched to any gene: 8. The CDR3 covers 16 residues. CDR3 protein: CASSLSYRGVTDTQYF. In DNA, the CDR3 is TGTGCCAGCAGCTTATCCTATCGGGGGGTTACAGATACGCAGTATTTT.

This clonotype was counted between two and nine times. The chain joins TRBV11-2 to TRBJ2-1; the D is unclear. Trimming stripped 3 bases from V and 7 bases from J, with 13 bases between. This CDR3 spans 14 amino acids. From germline, CDR1 is SGHAT and CDR2 FQNNGV. CDR3 region: CASSFGNNGNEQFF. CDR3 sequence (DNA): TGTGCCAGCAGCTTCGGTAATAACGGGAATGAGCAGTTCTTC.

This clonotype showed up just a few times. The chain carries TRBV27 and TRBJ1-6; 9 bases are a match to TRBD1. The CDR3 totals 15 residues. J lost 9 bases, V lost 0 bases, and 3 bases had no gene match. The germline V gene encodes CDR1 MNHEY and CDR2 SMNVEV (reference sequence). The CDR3 loop is CASSLSRTGASPLHF. CDR3 nucleotide sequence: TGTGCCAGCAGTTTATCCCGGACAGGGGCTTCACCCCTCCACTTT.

This chain connects TRBV20-1 to TRBJ2-5; D gene unclear. This CDR3 has 13 amino acids. Trimming removed 6 bases from V and 5 bases from J, with 16 bases in between. Germline V gives CDR1 DFQATT, CDR2 SNEGSKA (reference sequence). The CDR3 DNA sequence: TGCAGTGCACCTGAGGTGGGGATGGAGACCCAGTACTTC. This codes for CSAPEVGMETQYF.

This clonotype was counted many times. This rearrangement joins TRBV5-1 to TRBJ2-5, with 8 bases identical to TRBD2. The germline V gene has CDR1 SGHRS and CDR2 YFSETQ. V was clipped by 4 bases and J by 4 bases; unmatched bases: 12. The CDR3 is 16 residues long. The CDR3 DNA reads as TGCGCCAGCAGCAGTCGGAAGCGGGGGCAGGGAGAGACCCAGTACTTC. This translates into CASSSRKRGQGETQYF.

This clonotype was detected only a few times. The chain uses TRBV7-2 and TRBJ2-3; weak D call: TRBD2 (6 bases). Germline CDR1 SGHTA, CDR2 FQGNSA. This CDR3 is 16 amino acids long. Trimming left V 4 bases short and J 2 bases short, with 16 bases between. As DNA, the CDR3 is TGTGCCAGCAGCTCCCACCGCGGGACTCTCACAGATACGCAGTATTTT. This encodes CASSSHRGTLTDTQYF.

The table lists this clonotype with a few counts. This chain connects TRBV5-5 to TRBJ2-3; D is uncertain. The germline V and J ends were trimmed by 4 bases and 5 bases, with 8 bases remaining between them. This CDR3 comprises 12 residues. The germline gives CDR1 SGHKS, CDR2 YYEKEE (reference sequence). CDR3 in DNA: TGTGCCAGCAGCCAGATTCGAGATACGCAGTATTTT. This sequence encodes CASSQIRDTQYF.

The chain has TRBV20-1 and TRBJ2-3; no clear D. Germline V gene lookup returns CDR1 DFQATT and CDR2 SNEGSKA (reference sequence). The CDR3 is 14 amino acids. V lost 0 bases to trimming and J lost 2 bases, with 9 bases between them. For the CDR3, the DNA is TGCAGTGCTAGAGATCTGCAGGCCACAGATACGCAGTATTTT. It encodes CSARDLQATDTQYF.

This clonotype has a handful of counts. V gene TRBV24-1 combines with J gene TRBJ2-3; D ambiguous. The CDR3 is 12 amino acids. CDR1 KGHDR and CDR2 SFDVKD come from the germline V gene. The ends were cut back, 9 bases at V and 3 bases at J, with 9 bases in the middle. The CDR3 sequence: CATATDTDTQYF. The CDR3 DNA is TGTGCCACCGCTACTGATACAGATACGCAGTATTTT.

The CDR3 is CASSSANPGNTIYF. CDR3 in DNA: TGCGCCAGCAGCTCGGCGAACCCGGGAAACACCATATATTTT. The chain combines TRBV5-1 with TRBJ1-3, with D unresolved. Germline V gene data show CDR1 as SGHRS and CDR2 as YFSETQ. Trimming removed 3 bases from V and 4 bases from J, with 11 bases in between. CDR3 length: 14 residues.

This clonotype came up a few times. The chain carries TRBV7-2 and TRBJ2-1; 9 nucleotides align to TRBD1. The germline CDR1 and CDR2 sequences are SGHTA and FQGNSA. V was pared by 2 bases and J by 8 bases, with 4 bases of the junction left unmatched. The CDR3 totals 14 residues. The CDR3 spells CASSLNRGLHEQFF. The CDR3 DNA is TGTGCCAGCAGCTTAAACAGGGGGCTCCATGAGCAGTTCTTC.

This clonotype was found a few times. The chain employs TRBV20-1 and TRBJ2-3; perhaps TRBD1 as D (6 bases). The germline V and J ends were trimmed by 0 bases and 1 base, with 14 bases remaining between them. This CDR3 contains 16 residues. CDR1 and CDR2 (germline): DFQATT, SNEGSKA (reference sequence). For the CDR3, the DNA is TGCAGTGCTAGAGATCCAGGGGTCAGCGGCACAGATACGCAGTATTTT. This gives the protein CSARDPGVSGTDTQYF.

The genes are TRBV19 and TRBJ2-3; 8 nucleotides align to TRBD1. This CDR3 has 14 residues. Germline CDR1 reads LNHDA; CDR2 reads SQIVND (reference sequence). With V trimmed by 7 bases and J by 3 bases, 6 bases remained unmatched. The CDR3 spells CASKQGQGTDTQYF. The CDR3 bases are TGTGCCAGTAAACAAGGACAGGGAACAGATACGCAGTATTTT.

In this sample, this clonotype turned up a few times. The chain uses TRBV20-1 and TRBJ1-1, with D perhaps TRBD1 (6 bases). Trimming pared 3 bases from V and 0 bases from J, leaving 11 bases between. The CDR3 contains 14 residues. Germline CDR1 and CDR2: DFQATT and SNEGSKA (reference sequence). CDR3: CSASGGEMNTEAFF. In DNA form, the CDR3 reads TGCAGTGCTAGCGGGGGCGAAATGAACACTGAAGCTTTCTTT.

The chain uses TRBV28 and TRBJ1-6; D possibly corresponds to TRBD1 (5 bases). With 3 bases removed from V and 9 bases from J, the gap between germline ends came to 9 bases. Germline values: CDR1 MDHEN, CDR2 SYDVKM. This CDR3 is 13 amino acids long. CDR3 sequence (DNA): TGTGCCAGCAGTTTTTTTCAGGGTTCACCCCTCCACTTT. Its translation is CASSFFQGSPLHF.

The chain is built from TRBV6-1 and TRBJ1-2, with a weak D call TRBD1 (5 bases). The CDR3 covers 14 residues. The germline V gene encodes CDR1 MNHNS and CDR2 SASEGT. The V end was cut by 6 bases, the J end by 1 base, with 12 bases between. CDR3 DNA: TGTGCCAGCAGGCAGGACAATCGTAACTATGGCTACACCTTC. Translating gives CASRQDNRNYGYTF.

The genes are TRBV28 and TRBJ2-7; possible D gene TRBD2, 6 bases. CDR3 length: 14 amino acids. V lost 4 bases, J lost 1 base, and 11 bases lay in between. The germline V gene has CDR1 MDHEN and CDR2 SYDVKM. The CDR3 DNA sequence: TGTGCCAGCAGTTCCCCCGGGACTTCCTACGAGCAGTACTTC. Protein sequence: CASSSPGTSYEQYF.

This clonotype occurred a few times. This chain uses TRBV20-1 with TRBJ2-5, with TRBD2 as a possible D gene (6 bases). Germline assignment: CDR1 DFQATT and CDR2 SNEGSKA (reference sequence). Trimming left V 1 base short and J 3 bases short, with 12 bases between. CDR3 length equals 14 residues. CDR3: CSARGLGAEETQYF. The CDR3 DNA reads as TGCAGTGCTAGAGGACTAGGCGCCGAAGAGACCCAGTACTTC.

This sequence joins TRBV11-2 and TRBJ2-5; maybe TRBD1 (5 bases). Trimming left V 5 bases short and J 5 bases short, with 27 bases between. Germline CDR1 SGHAT, CDR2 FQNNGV. There are 18 residues in the CDR3. CDR3 bases: TGTGCCAGCAGCCCGGACCTAACATGGGGCCCTAAGAAGGAGACCCAGTACTTC. Amino acids: CASSPDLTWGPKKETQYF. The full variable domain, completed using reference TRBV11-2 and TRBJ2-5, is EAGVAQSPRYKIIEKRQSVAFWCNPISGHATLYWYQQILGQGPKLLIQFQNNGVVDDSQLPKDRFSAERLKGVDSTLKIQPAKLEDSAVYLCASSPDLTWGPKKETQYFGPGTRLLVL.

The chain uses TRBV5-1 and TRBJ1-3; D remains ambiguous. Germline V lookup: CDR1 SGHRS, CDR2 YFSETQ. The CDR3 is 15 residues long. Between the trimmed V and J ends, which lost 4 bases and 0 bases, there was a span of 11 bases. CDR3: CASSSRSGSGNTIYF. The CDR3, as DNA: TGCGCCAGCAGCAGCCGCTCCGGCTCTGGAAACACCATATATTTT.

The chain joins TRBV11-3 to TRBJ2-1; 7 nucleotides match TRBD2. The V and J ends lost 11 bases and 8 bases, in that order; junction bases with no gene match: 12. This CDR3 region has 13 residues. Per the germline V gene, CDR1 is SGHNT and CDR2 is YENEEA. The CDR3 loop is CAHRGSDLHEQFF. CDR3 nucleotides: TGTGCCCACCGCGGGAGTGATTTGCATGAGCAGTTCTTC.

The rearrangement links TRBV5-1 to TRBJ2-5, with D perhaps TRBD2 (6 bases). Germline loops: CDR1 SGHRS, CDR2 YFSETQ. Trimming pared 0 bases from V and 2 bases from J, leaving 20 bases between. The CDR3 runs to 18 residues. CDR3 region: CASSLVRLEGRRQETQYF. In DNA form, the CDR3 reads TGCGCCAGCAGCTTGGTACGATTGGAGGGACGCAGGCAAGAGACCCAGTACTTC.